The 24 T cell receptor beta chains given below trace back to one sample, sequenced in a study of blood T cell repertoires in COVID-19. Generated by immunoSEQ multiplex PCR, the TCRdb table keeps only in-frame clones and is missing some. The table shows some 100,000 clones, with about four fifths occurring only once. Sequenced: peripheral blood. These receptors came from a human donor in a cohort sampled during active COVID-19.

V gene TRBV27 combines with J gene TRBJ2-7, with D perhaps TRBD2 (7 bases). The germline V gene has CDR1 MNHEY and CDR2 SMNVEV (reference sequence). The CDR3 spans 22 residues. V shed 4 bases and J shed 5 bases, with 39 bases lying between them. Here the CDR3 reads CASSSSPGTQGGRVILGNEQYF. CDR3 bases: TGTGCCAGCAGTTCGTCCCCCGGGACACAAGGCGGGAGAGTGATTTTAGGGAACGAGCAGTACTTC.

This clone was counted only a few times. The chain joins TRBV19 to TRBJ1-1; TRBD1 matches at 8 bases. V trimming: 3 bases; J trimming: 0 bases; junction bases outside the gene matches: 9. CDR3 size: 17 residues. Germline V lookup: CDR1 LNHDA, CDR2 SQIVND (reference sequence). The CDR3 DNA sequence: TGTGCCAGTAGTATCATCAGACAGGGGAGGTTGAACACTGAAGCTTTCTTT. This gives the protein CASSIIRQGRLNTEAFF.

This clone showed up just a few times. The chain is built from TRBV7-8 and TRBJ1-4; D not certain. Germline CDR1 and CDR2: SGHVS and FQNEAQ. This CDR3 spans 16 amino acids. The V gene lost 3 bases and the J gene lost 4 bases, with 15 bases spanning the gap. The CDR3, as DNA: TGTGCCAGCAGCTTTCTTGTGAACAGCCATAATGAAAAACTGTTTTTT. Translating gives CASSFLVNSHNEKLFF.

This clone occurred once. This rearrangement joins TRBV6-5 to TRBJ1-2, with D perhaps matching TRBD1 (5 bases). CDR3 length: 15 amino acids. The V gene's germline CDR1 is MNHEY and CDR2 SVGAGI. The V gene lost 6 bases and the J gene lost 4 bases, with 18 bases spanning the gap. The CDR3 protein is CASRVQSTGVYGYTF. As DNA, the CDR3 is TGTGCCAGCAGAGTACAGAGTACGGGGGTCTATGGCTACACCTTC.

The chain carries TRBV7-2 and TRBJ2-3, with D maybe TRBD2 (7 bases). Germline-derived CDR1 and CDR2 are SGHTA and FQGNSA. V dropped 5 bases and J dropped 2 bases, with 20 bases sitting between them. This CDR3 region has 17 residues. The CDR3 region has the DNA TGTGCCAGCAGCCTCAGGACGAAGGGGGGGAACACAGATACGCAGTATTTT. Amino acids: CASSLRTKGGNTDTQYF.

V is TRBV2 and J is TRBJ1-6; TRBD1 might be the D (6 bases). The CDR3 is 14 amino acids. CDR1 is SNHLY and CDR2 is FYNNEI in the germline V gene. Trimming cost V 2 bases and J 10 bases, with 12 bases left between them. CDR3 sequence (DNA): TGTGCCAGCAGTGAAACAGGGTTAGAGTCACCCCTCCACTTT. This codes for CASSETGLESPLHF.

CDR3 sequence (DNA): TGTGCCAGCACTGGGGCAGAGACCCAGTACTTC. It codes for CASTGAETQYF. The V and J genes are TRBV7-9 and TRBJ2-5; the D gene is possibly TRBD1 (5 bases). CDR3 length: 11 residues. Germline V gene data show CDR1 as SEHNR and CDR2 as FQNEAQ (reference sequence). V was trimmed by 7 bases and J by 4 bases, leaving 7 bases between them. Drawing the rest from reference TRBV7-9 and TRBJ2-5, the complete variable domain is DTGVSQNPRHKITKRGQNVTFRCDPISEHNRLYWYRQTLGQGPEFLTYFQNEAQLEKSRLLSDRFSAERPKGSFSTLEIQRTEQGDSAMYLCASTGAETQYFGPGTRLLVL.

The chain recombines TRBV6-2 or TRBV6-3 with TRBJ1-1; possible D gene TRBD1, 6 bases. V was clipped by 0 bases and J by 2 bases, with 10 bases between them. CDR1 is MNHEY and CDR2 is SVGEGT in the germline V gene. This CDR3 has 15 amino acids. CDR3 region: CASSYSGQRNTEAFF. CDR3 coding DNA: TGTGCCAGCAGTTACTCGGGACAACGAAACACTGAAGCTTTCTTT.

This clone was counted a few times. V and J are TRBV19 and TRBJ2-1; 7 bases match TRBD2. The CDR3 length is 13 residues. Germline trimming cut 6 bases from V and 6 bases from J; bases unmatched to any gene: 5. Germline CDR1 and CDR2: LNHDA and SQIVND (reference sequence). The CDR3 loop is CASSVRTSNEQFF. Here the CDR3 DNA reads TGTGCCAGTAGCGTGAGGACTAGCAATGAGCAGTTCTTC. The complete variable domain, with remaining parts taken from reference TRBV19 and TRBJ2-1, reads DGGITQSPKYLFRKEGQNVTLSCEQNLNHDAMYWYRQDPGQGLRLIYYSQIVNDFQKGDIAEGYSVSREKKESFPLTVTSAQKNPTAFYLCASSVRTSNEQFFGPGTRLTVL.

The rearrangement uses TRBV10-3 and TRBJ2-2; 8 bases agree with TRBD1. The ends lost 7 bases at V and 1 base at J; junction bases unmatched: 2. Germline values: CDR1 ENHRY, CDR2 SYGVKD. The CDR3 has 14 amino acids. The CDR3 nucleotides are TGTGCCATCAAGGGGACAGGGAACACCGGGGAGCTGTTTTTT. It is translated as CAIKGTGNTGELFF.

The chain employs TRBV18 and TRBJ2-1; TRBD1 aligns across 9 bases. The length of the CDR3 is 15 residues. V gave up 4 bases and J gave up 4 bases; unmatched junction bases: 5. Germline V gene lookup returns CDR1 KGHSH and CDR2 LQKENI. The CDR3 loop is CASSRTGAGYNEQFF. In DNA form, the CDR3 reads TGTGCCAGCTCACGGACAGGGGCTGGGTACAATGAGCAGTTCTTC. Full variable domain (missing parts from reference TRBV18 and TRBJ2-1): NAGVMQNPRHLVRRRGQEARLRCSPMKGHSHVYWYRQLPEEGLKFMVYLQKENIIDESGMPKERFSAEFPKEGPSILRIQQVVRGDSAAYFCASSRTGAGYNEQFFGPGTRLTVL.

In this sample, this clone turned up a few times. The CDR3 loop is CASGTLGPYEQYF. CDR3 in DNA: TGTGCCAGCGGAACACTAGGGCCGTACGAGCAGTACTTC. This rearrangement joins TRBV11-2 to TRBJ2-7; a possible D gene is TRBD2 (5 bases). CDR1 and CDR2 from the germline V gene are SGHAT and FQNNGV. The CDR3 loop spans 13 amino acids. V was clipped by 8 bases and J by 4 bases, with 15 bases between them.

A single count supports this clone. The chain recombines TRBV30 with TRBJ1-5; 9 bases line up with TRBD1. The CDR3 is made up of 16 amino acids. Trimming took 3 bases from V and 3 from J; bases not matched to a gene: 9. CDR1 GTSNPN and CDR2 SVGIG come from the germline V gene (reference sequence). The CDR3 bases are TGTGCCTGGAGCCGAGCGGACAGGGGTCCCAATCAGCCCCAGCATTTT. Its protein is CAWSRADRGPNQPQHF.

The CDR3 reads CASSDLAGGSTDTQYF. As DNA, the CDR3 is TGTGCCAGCAGTGATTTAGCGGGGGGTAGCACAGATACGCAGTATTTT. The V gene is TRBV2, the J gene TRBJ2-3; TRBD2 matches 10 bases. The CDR3 is made up of 16 amino acids. Germline values: CDR1 SNHLY, CDR2 FYNNEI. The V segment lost 3 bases and the J segment 0 bases; nucleotides outside the gene matches: 3.

CDR3 nucleotides: TGTGCCAGCAGAGACGGGACGGGGGGCAATCAGCCCCAGCATTTT. This codes for CASRDGTGGNQPQHF. V gene TRBV6-5 combines with J gene TRBJ1-5; tentative D call: TRBD1 (5 bases). Germline lookup yields CDR1 MNHEY and CDR2 SVGAGI. The length of the CDR3 is 15 residues. V dropped 6 bases and J dropped 2 bases, with 14 bases sitting between them.

This sequence joins TRBV6-5 and TRBJ1-1; 7 bases map to TRBD1. Germline trimming cut 5 bases from V and 1 base from J; bases unmatched to any gene: 7. The CDR3 spans 15 residues. Germline V gene sequence: CDR1 MNHEY, CDR2 SVGAGI. The CDR3 DNA follows: TGTGCCAGCAGTCGACCGGGACAGTCGAACACTGAAGCTTTCTTT. Amino acid sequence: CASSRPGQSNTEAFF.

This rearrangement joins TRBV18 to TRBJ2-7, with 7 bases fitting TRBD2. The V gene end was trimmed by 3 bases and the J gene end by 0 bases; junction bases not matched to a gene: 2. This CDR3 spans 14 amino acids. Per germline, CDR1 KGHSH and CDR2 LQKENI. CDR3 in amino acids: CASSPWDYSYEQYF. The CDR3 region has the DNA TGTGCCAGCTCACCTTGGGACTACTCCTACGAGCAGTACTTC.

The rearrangement links TRBV27 to TRBJ1-6; D ambiguous. Germline CDR1 reads MNHEY; CDR2 reads SMNVEV (reference sequence). CDR3 size: 12 residues. V lost 4 bases and J lost 8, with 6 bases in between. CDR3 in DNA: TGTGCCAGCAGTTGGCGGGATTCACCCCTCCACTTT. Translation: CASSWRDSPLHF.

The V gene is TRBV6-9, the J gene TRBJ2-7; tentatively, D is TRBD1 (5 bases). CDR3 length equals 17 residues. CDR1 and CDR2 from the germline V gene are MNHGY and SVAAGI. Trimming removed 0 bases at V and 1 base at J, with 16 bases between. The CDR3 DNA follows: TGTGCCAGCAGTTATTCCGCCAGGGCCAAGGAATCCTACGAGCAGTACTTC. Encoded protein: CASSYSARAKESYEQYF.

V usage is TRBV19 and J usage is TRBJ2-7; 7 bases agree with TRBD1. The junction had 9 bases not matched to a gene; V was cut back by 4 bases and J by 6 bases. The CDR3 loop spans 14 amino acids. Per germline, CDR1 LNHDA and CDR2 SQIVND (reference sequence). The CDR3 protein is CASSTRQGLGEQYF. CDR3 DNA: TGTGCCAGTAGTACCCGACAGGGCCTCGGCGAGCAGTACTTC.

The genes are TRBV2 and TRBJ1-2; 8 bases fit TRBD1. This CDR3 has 12 residues. V was pared by 8 bases and J by 7 bases, with 6 bases of the junction left unmatched. Germline CDR1 SNHLY, CDR2 FYNNEI. CDR3 residues: CASAGTGGGYTF. The DNA for the CDR3 is TGTGCCAGCGCAGGGACAGGCGGTGGCTACACCTTC.

The V and J genes are TRBV5-5 and TRBJ1-1; 8 bases line up with TRBD1. Germline V gene data show CDR1 as SGHKS and CDR2 as YYEKEE (reference sequence). The J segment lost 1 base and the V segment lost 4 bases, leaving 3 bases of the junction unmatched. The CDR3 length is 14 residues. CDR3: CASSPGTGNTEAFF. Here the CDR3 DNA reads TGTGCCAGCAGCCCTGGGACAGGGAACACTGAAGCTTTCTTT.

The V gene is TRBV7-2, the J gene TRBJ1-2; D is uncertain. The V and J ends lost 5 bases and 2 bases respectively, with 21 bases between them. The CDR3 spans 17 residues. Per the germline V gene, CDR1 is SGHTA and CDR2 is FQGNSA. CDR3 loop: CASSRWTGGSKNYGYTF. The CDR3 DNA reads as TGTGCCAGCAGCCGCTGGACCGGAGGGAGCAAGAACTATGGCTACACCTTC.

This sequence joins TRBV6-5 and TRBJ1-5; D uncertain. The CDR3 runs to 15 residues. V was pared by 3 bases and J by 2 bases, with 11 bases between. The V gene's germline CDR1 is MNHEY and CDR2 SVGAGI. The CDR3 DNA follows: TGTGCCAGCAGTTATACGGGTGGCGGCAATCAGCCCCAGCATTTT. Translated: CASSYTGGGNQPQHF.